One and the same sample provided the 30 T cell receptor beta chains below, sequenced in a study of shared clonotypes between healthy human individuals. Profiling relied on immunoSEQ multiplex PCR, and the TCRdb table lists in-frame clones only, not all of them. This sample has 1.5 million to 2.5 million clones, with around 96% found just once. Naive CD8 cells, CD45RO-negative and positively selected for CCR7, excluded terminally differentiated effector memory CD45RA+ cells. The specimen sequenced was naive CD8+ T cells sorted from blood. The receptor set was obtained from a man in his late teens or twenties in good health.

The gene calls are TRBV5-4 and TRBJ2-3, with D possibly being TRBD2 (5 bases). This CDR3 spans 16 amino acids. Germline V gene data show CDR1 as SGHNT and CDR2 as YYREEE (reference sequence). The V end lost 0 bases, the J end lost 1 base, and 12 bases lay between the germline ends. CDR3 nucleotide sequence: TGTGCCAGCAGCTTGGGGACCGGGGAGCGCACAGATACGCAGTATTTT. Protein: CASSLGTGERTDTQYF.

The chain uses TRBV4-2 and TRBJ2-5; 7 bases map to TRBD2. Germline loops: CDR1 LGHNA, CDR2 YNFKEQ. The CDR3 runs 14 residues. V dropped 4 bases and J dropped 5; count of bases not matched to a gene: 7. DNA of the CDR3: TGTGCCAGCAGCCCTGGCGGGAGTAAGGAGACCCAGTACTTC. Translated, it gives CASSPGGSKETQYF.

The V and J genes are TRBV7-3 and TRBJ2-7; the D gene could be TRBD1 or TRBD2 (5 bases each). Germline V gives CDR1 SGHTA, CDR2 FQGTGA. CDR3 size: 14 residues. Trimming took off 6 bases at V and 6 bases at J, with 18 bases between the two ends. CDR3 DNA: TGTGCCAGCAGTATAGCCGGGACCGCGGGCGAGCAGTACTTC. It translates to CASSIAGTAGEQYF.

Written as DNA, the CDR3 is TGTGCCAGCAGCCCCCAAGGGACAGGGTCCTACGAGCAGTACTTC. Residues: CASSPQGTGSYEQYF. J is TRBJ2-7 and V is TRBV7-9, with TRBD1 identical over 9 bases. The CDR3 length is 15 residues. Germline CDR1 and CDR2: SEHNR and FQNEAQ (reference sequence). V shed 5 bases and J 1 base; nucleotides not matched to a gene: 6. Looking up the rest from reference TRBV7-9 and TRBJ2-7 gives the full variable domain: DTGVSQNPRHKITKRGQNVTFRCDPISEHNRLYWYRQTLGQGPEFLTYFQNEAQLEKSRLLSDRFSAERPKGSFSTLEIQRTEQGDSAMYLCASSPQGTGSYEQYFGPGTRLTVT.

The chain is built from TRBV2 and TRBJ2-7, with D unclear. The CDR3 runs to 12 residues. Per the germline V gene, CDR1 is SNHLY and CDR2 is FYNNEI. With 4 bases removed from V and 2 bases from J, the gap between germline ends came to 6 bases. CDR3 loop: CASSGATYEQYF. The DNA for the CDR3 is TGTGCCAGCAGTGGGGCGACCTACGAGCAGTACTTC.

The chain employs TRBV4-1 and TRBJ1-3; D perhaps matches TRBD1 (5 bases). V lost 4 bases and J 0 bases, leaving 10 bases between the germline ends. The CDR3 has 15 residues. CDR1 MGHRA and CDR2 YSYEKL come from the germline V gene. The CDR3 is CASSLGTYSGNTIYF. The DNA for the CDR3 is TGCGCCAGCAGCCTAGGGACCTACTCTGGAAACACCATATATTTT.

The chain recombines TRBV4-1 with TRBJ1-6; unclear D gene. From germline, CDR1 is MGHRA and CDR2 YSYEKL. This CDR3 comprises 15 residues. Trimming removed 0 bases from V and 7 bases from J, with 10 bases in between. As DNA, the CDR3 is TGCGCCAGCAGCCAAGAGGGTAGGGCCAATTCACCCCTCCACTTT. It yields the protein CASSQEGRANSPLHF.

This chain links TRBV7-2 with TRBJ2-7; a possible D gene is TRBD2 (6 bases). CDR1 and CDR2 from the germline V gene are SGHTA and FQGNSA. The CDR3 extends over 15 amino acids. V lost 0 bases, J lost 3 bases, and 12 bases lay in between. The CDR3 sequence: CASSLAGGLGYEQYF. The DNA of the CDR3 is TGTGCCAGCAGCTTAGCCGGGGGTCTAGGCTACGAGCAGTACTTC.

About this clone itself: The sample holds other DNA sequences that translate to the same CDR3. This sequence joins TRBV27 and TRBJ2-7; D gene ambiguous. The ends were cut back, 3 bases at V and 0 bases at J, with 9 bases in the middle. This CDR3 region has 14 residues. The germline gives CDR1 MNHEY, CDR2 SMNVEV (reference sequence). CDR3 DNA sequence: TGTGCCAGCAGTTTTGGCGGCTCCTCCTACGAGCAGTACTTC. Translating it yields CASSFGGSSYEQYF.

This chain connects TRBV6-5 to TRBJ2-5; 8 bases match TRBD2. The CDR3 covers 14 residues. The germline V gene has CDR1 MNHEY and CDR2 SVGAGI. After removal of 5 bases from V and 4 bases from J, the junction contained 6 bases not matched to a gene. CDR3 loop: CASSMGREGETQYF. The CDR3 DNA sequence: TGTGCCAGCAGTATGGGACGGGAGGGAGAGACCCAGTACTTC.

The chain uses TRBV6-1 and TRBJ2-3; the match to TRBD2 covers 11 bases. The length of the CDR3 is 17 residues. V lost 3 bases to trimming and J lost 2 bases; unmatched junction nucleotides: 7. CDR1 is MNHNS, CDR2 SASEGT, per germline. CDR3 bases: TGTGCCAGCAGTGATAGACTAGCGGGGCCAATCACAGATACGCAGTATTTT. Translating gives CASSDRLAGPITDTQYF.

About this clone: One end of the junction varies from germline; a read error may be responsible. The rearrangement links TRBV7-7 to TRBJ2-1; TRBD1 might be the D (5 bases). Germline CDR1 and CDR2: SSHAT and FNYEAQ (reference sequence). This CDR3 has 15 residues. CDR3 DNA sequence: TGTGCTAGCAGCTTGGACATCTCGTCCTACAATGAGCAGTTCTTC. Its translation is CASSLDISSYNEQFF.

This chain uses TRBV19 with TRBJ2-1, with D tentatively TRBD2 (5 bases). Germline V lookup: CDR1 LNHDA, CDR2 SQIVND (reference sequence). The CDR3 consists of 17 residues. V was shortened by 1 base and J by 0 bases, with 13 bases between the two germline ends. CDR3 nucleotides: TGTGCCAGTAGTATAGTAGACCTGGGGAGCTCCTACAATGAGCAGTTCTTC. Translated: CASSIVDLGSSYNEQFF.

The J gene is TRBJ2-5, the V gene TRBV2; unclear D gene. The DNA end lines up better with TRBJ2-7; the J call may be wrong. Germline lookup yields CDR1 SNHLY and CDR2 FYNNEI. This CDR3 has 14 residues. CDR3 loop: CASSEASSSYEQYF. The CDR3, as DNA: TGTGCCAGCAGTGAAGCGTCGAGCTCCTACGAGCAGTACTTC.

The rearrangement links TRBV6-5 to TRBJ1-2, with a possible D match to TRBD1 (6 bases). V lost 5 bases and J lost 8, with 12 bases in between. The CDR3 is 12 amino acids. Germline CDR1 and CDR2: MNHEY and SVGAGI. The DNA for the CDR3 is TGTGCCAGCAGTACGGACAGTCGCGGCTACACCTTC. Translation: CASSTDSRGYTF.

This chain uses TRBV4-1 with TRBJ2-2, with 7 bases identical to TRBD1. This CDR3 is built from 15 residues. Germline CDR1 is MGHRA and CDR2 is YSYEKL. V dropped 4 bases and J dropped 6; count of bases not matched to a gene: 8. CDR3 region: CASSLMGQWAGELFF. The CDR3 DNA sequence: TGCGCCAGCAGCCTTATGGGACAGTGGGCCGGGGAGCTGTTTTTT.

The chain uses TRBV19 and TRBJ2-7; D may be TRBD1 or TRBD2 (5 bases each). The CDR3 covers 13 residues. The V end lost 11 bases, the J end lost 7 bases, and 21 bases lay between the germline ends. Germline V gives CDR1 LNHDA, CDR2 SQIVND (reference sequence). In nucleotides, the CDR3 is TGTGCCTCAATGGGGGACGGACTTGGGGAGCAGTACTTC. Protein product: CASMGDGLGEQYF.

The V gene is TRBV5-5, the J gene TRBJ1-2, with a weak D call TRBD1 (5 bases). V lost 0 bases and J lost 1, with 13 bases in between. CDR1 and CDR2 (germline): SGHKS, YYEKEE (reference sequence). The CDR3 is 16 amino acids. CDR3 nucleotide sequence: TGTGCCAGCAGCTTGGGTACCCCGGGGCTTAACTATGGCTACACCTTC. Translation: CASSLGTPGLNYGYTF.

The V and J genes are TRBV2 and TRBJ2-7; 8 positions match TRBD1. V shed 3 bases, J shed 1 base, and the junction held 5 bases outside the gene matches. The CDR3 is 15 amino acids. Germline V gene data show CDR1 as SNHLY and CDR2 as FYNNEI. The CDR3 nucleotides read TGTGCCAGCAGTGAGGTCGGGACAGGATCCTACGAGCAGTACTTC. This translates into CASSEVGTGSYEQYF.

The chain joins TRBV5-1 to TRBJ2-7, with a tentative D call TRBD2 (6 bases). CDR1 is SGHRS, CDR2 YFSETQ, per germline. The CDR3 has 15 amino acids. V lost 3 bases and J 2 bases, leaving 15 bases between the germline ends. The CDR3 loop is CASSSEGTPTYEQYF. In DNA, the CDR3 is TGCGCCAGCAGCTCGGAGGGGACTCCGACCTACGAGCAGTACTTC.

The CDR3 is CATSRAQAWRDQYF. The CDR3, as DNA: TGTGCCACCAGCAGAGCCCAGGCGTGGAGAGACCAGTACTTC. The V call is TRBV15, the J call TRBJ2-5; D not certain. Germline V gene data show CDR1 as LNHNV and CDR2 as YYDKDF (reference sequence). The CDR3 length is 14 residues. V lost 1 base and J 10 bases, leaving 16 bases between the germline ends.

The chain is built from TRBV7-9 and TRBJ2-7; 10 bases map to TRBD1. CDR3 size: 15 residues. Per the germline V gene, CDR1 is SEHNR and CDR2 is FQNEAQ (reference sequence). J gave up 3 bases and V 10 bases, and 12 bases lay outside the gene matches. CDR3: CATSHSGTGDYEQYF. CDR3 DNA: TGTGCCACCTCGCATAGTGGGACAGGGGACTACGAGCAGTACTTC.

This rearrangement joins TRBV5-1 to TRBJ2-2; tentative D call: TRBD2 (7 bases). The germline V gene has CDR1 SGHRS and CDR2 YFSETQ. CDR3 size: 17 residues. V was clipped by 5 bases and J by 5 bases, with 22 bases between them. CDR3 nucleotides: TGCGCCAGCAGTTCTGGGGAGGGACAACGGATAACCGGGGAGCTGTTTTTT. This translates into CASSSGEGQRITGELFF. The full variable domain, its missing parts supplied by reference TRBV5-1 and TRBJ2-2, is KAGVTQTPRYLIKTRGQQVTLSCSPISGHRSVSWYQQTPGQGLQFLFEYFSETQRNKGNFPGRFSGRQFSNSRSEMNVSTLELGDSALYLCASSSGEGQRITGELFFGEGSRLTVL.

The chain couples TRBV1 to TRBJ1-6; the DNA was not used to check the table's D call, TRBD1. TRBV1 corresponds to a pseudogene. The CDR3 is made up of 20 amino acids. The CDR3 here is CTSSRPQIRAGTGIGGPLHF. The CDR3 DNA reads as TGCACCAGCAGCCGCCCCCAAATAAGAGCCGGGACAGGGATAGGGGGACCCCTCCACTTT.

The chain employs TRBV7-9 and TRBJ2-5; 8 bases map to TRBD1. The CDR3 is made up of 14 amino acids. Trimming removed 4 bases from V and 1 base from J; junction bases left unmatched: 2. The germline V gene has CDR1 SEHNR and CDR2 FQNEAQ (reference sequence). The CDR3 nucleotides read TGTGCCAGCAGCTCAGGGGGCCCCCAAGAGACCCAGTACTTC. Translated, it gives CASSSGGPQETQYF.

V is TRBV7-9 and J is TRBJ1-4; no firm D call. There are 15 residues in the CDR3. CDR1 and CDR2 from the germline V gene are SEHNR and FQNEAQ (reference sequence). V lost 5 bases to trimming and J lost 7 bases, with 17 bases between them. The CDR3 sequence is CASSPGRAGSEKLFF. For the CDR3, the DNA is TGTGCCAGCAGCCCAGGACGCGCGGGGAGTGAAAAACTGTTTTTT.

The chain recombines TRBV10-2 with TRBJ2-7, with D uncertain. Germline V CDR1 and CDR2: WSHSY, SAAADI. The CDR3 contains 13 residues. V shed 10 bases and J shed 7 bases, with 20 bases lying between them. CDR3 sequence (DNA): TGCGCCACCACAGCATTAGGATCTTGGGAGCAGTACTTC. This encodes CATTALGSWEQYF.

This rearrangement joins TRBV27 to TRBJ2-7; perhaps TRBD2 as D (6 bases). The CDR3 length is 15 residues. V lost 5 bases and J 0 bases, leaving 14 bases between the germline ends. Germline lookup yields CDR1 MNHEY and CDR2 SMNVEV (reference sequence). Written as DNA, the CDR3 is TGTGCCAGCAGTCCCGTGGGTAGCGGCTCCTACGAGCAGTACTTC. Residues: CASSPVGSGSYEQYF.

This chain uses TRBV10-3 with TRBJ2-1, with D perhaps matching TRBD2 (6 bases). Per the germline V gene, CDR1 is ENHRY and CDR2 is SYGVKD. V lost 0 bases and J 10 bases, leaving 19 bases between the germline ends. This CDR3 comprises 16 residues. CDR3 nucleotide sequence: TGTGCCATCAGTGAGTCTGCCAGCGGGCGCGGCGTGGAGCAGTTCTTC. It codes for CAISESASGRGVEQFF.

The chain recombines TRBV19 with TRBJ1-4; D perhaps matches TRBD1 (6 bases). Germline values: CDR1 LNHDA, CDR2 SQIVND (reference sequence). The CDR3 has 16 amino acids. Trimming took off 6 bases at V and 8 bases at J, with 22 bases between the two ends. The CDR3: CASSLGLTGIEEKLFF. The CDR3 region has the DNA TGTGCCAGTAGCCTGGGCCTAACAGGGATCGAAGAAAAACTGTTTTTT.